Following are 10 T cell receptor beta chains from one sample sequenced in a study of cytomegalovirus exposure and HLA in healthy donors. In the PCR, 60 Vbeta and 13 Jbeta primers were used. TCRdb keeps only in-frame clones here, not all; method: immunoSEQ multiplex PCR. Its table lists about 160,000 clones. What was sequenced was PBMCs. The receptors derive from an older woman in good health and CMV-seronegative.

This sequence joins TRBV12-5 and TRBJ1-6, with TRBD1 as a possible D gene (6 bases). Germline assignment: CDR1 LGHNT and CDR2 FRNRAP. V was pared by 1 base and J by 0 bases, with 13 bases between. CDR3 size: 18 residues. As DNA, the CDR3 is TGTGCTAGTGGTTTGGCCCGGACAGCGAGCTCCTATAATTCACCCCTCCACTTT. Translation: CASGLARTASSYNSPLHF. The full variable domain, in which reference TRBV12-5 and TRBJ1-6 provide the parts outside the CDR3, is DARVTQTPRHKVTEMGQEVTMRCQPILGHNTVFWYRQTMMQGLELLAYFRNRAPLDDSGMPKDRFSAEMPDATLATLKIQPSEPRDSAVYFCASGLARTASSYNSPLHFGNGTRLTVT.

The CDR3 sequence: CASSLRTSGGLGTQYF. The CDR3, as DNA: TGTGCCAGCAGCCTCAGGACTAGCGGGGGACTGGGGACCCAGTACTTC. The chain joins TRBV7-9 to TRBJ2-5; 13 bases match TRBD2. The J segment lost 7 bases and the V segment lost 5 bases, leaving 10 bases of the junction unmatched. Germline V gives CDR1 SEHNR, CDR2 FQNEAQ (reference sequence). This CDR3 region has 16 residues.

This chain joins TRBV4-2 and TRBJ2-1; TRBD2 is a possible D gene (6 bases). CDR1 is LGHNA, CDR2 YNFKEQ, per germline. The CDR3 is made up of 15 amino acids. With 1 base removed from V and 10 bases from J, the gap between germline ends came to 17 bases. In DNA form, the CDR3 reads TGTGCCAGCAGCCAAGCGGGGGACCTATCATTCGAGCAGTTCTTC. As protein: CASSQAGDLSFEQFF.

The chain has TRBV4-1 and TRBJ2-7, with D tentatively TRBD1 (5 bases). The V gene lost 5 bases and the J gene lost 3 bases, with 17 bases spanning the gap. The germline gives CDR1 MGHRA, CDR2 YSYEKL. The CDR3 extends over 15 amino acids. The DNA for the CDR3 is TGCGCCAGCAGCACCTTCCCAGGGAACGGCTACGAGCAGTACTTC. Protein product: CASSTFPGNGYEQYF.

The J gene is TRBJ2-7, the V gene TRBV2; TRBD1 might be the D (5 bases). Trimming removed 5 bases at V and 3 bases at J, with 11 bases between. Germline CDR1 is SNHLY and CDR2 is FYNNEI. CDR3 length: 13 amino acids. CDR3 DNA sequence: TGTGCCAGCAGTAGGCAGGGTAACTACGAGCAGTACTTC. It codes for CASSRQGNYEQYF.

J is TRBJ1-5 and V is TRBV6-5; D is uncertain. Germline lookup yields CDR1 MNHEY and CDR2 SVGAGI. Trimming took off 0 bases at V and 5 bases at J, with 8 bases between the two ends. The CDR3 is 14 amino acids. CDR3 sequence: CASSYSHSDQPQHF. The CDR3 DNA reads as TGTGCCAGCAGTTACTCGCATTCGGATCAGCCCCAGCATTTT.

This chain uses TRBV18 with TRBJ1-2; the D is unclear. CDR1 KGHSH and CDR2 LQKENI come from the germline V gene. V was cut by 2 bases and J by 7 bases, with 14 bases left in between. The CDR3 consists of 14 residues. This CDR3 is CASSPNVGGFGYTF. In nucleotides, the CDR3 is TGTGCCAGCTCACCAAATGTAGGCGGATTTGGCTACACCTTC.

The CDR3 DNA sequence: TGTGCCAGCAGCTTAAACCCTCCCGGGAACACCGGGGAGCTGTTTTTT. Translated: CASSLNPPGNTGELFF. The V gene is TRBV7-3, the J gene TRBJ2-2; D gene uncertain. Germline assignment: CDR1 SGHTA and CDR2 FQGTGA. This CDR3 region has 16 residues. Deletions cut 1 base from V and 1 base from J, with 10 bases between.

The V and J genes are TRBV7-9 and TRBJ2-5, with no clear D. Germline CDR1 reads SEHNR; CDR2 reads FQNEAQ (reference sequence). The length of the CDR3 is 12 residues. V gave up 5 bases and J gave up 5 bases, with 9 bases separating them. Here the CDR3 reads CASSIARETQYF. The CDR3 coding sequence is TGTGCCAGCAGCATTGCCAGGGAGACCCAGTACTTC.

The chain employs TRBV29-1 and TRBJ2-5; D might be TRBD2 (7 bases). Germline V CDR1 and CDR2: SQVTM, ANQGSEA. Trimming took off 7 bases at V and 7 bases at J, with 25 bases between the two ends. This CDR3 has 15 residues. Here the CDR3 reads CSAPRGGGGSGTQYF. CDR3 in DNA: TGCAGCGCCCCTCGTGGGGGGGGCGGGTCCGGGACCCAGTACTTC.